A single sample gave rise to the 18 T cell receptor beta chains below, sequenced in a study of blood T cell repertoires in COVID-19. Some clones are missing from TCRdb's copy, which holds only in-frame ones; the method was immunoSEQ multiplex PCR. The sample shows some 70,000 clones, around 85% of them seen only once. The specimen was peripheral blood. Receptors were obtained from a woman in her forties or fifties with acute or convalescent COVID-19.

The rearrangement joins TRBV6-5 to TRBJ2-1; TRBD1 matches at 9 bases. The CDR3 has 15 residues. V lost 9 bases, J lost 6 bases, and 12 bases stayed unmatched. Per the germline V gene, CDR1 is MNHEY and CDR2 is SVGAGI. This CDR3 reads CASALTGTGLNEQFF. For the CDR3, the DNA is TGTGCCAGTGCTCTTACCGGGACAGGGCTCAATGAGCAGTTCTTC.

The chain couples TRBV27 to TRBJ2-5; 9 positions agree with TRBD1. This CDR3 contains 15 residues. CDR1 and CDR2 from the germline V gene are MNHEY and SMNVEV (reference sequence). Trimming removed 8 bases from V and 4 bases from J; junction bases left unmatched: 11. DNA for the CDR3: TGTGCCAGCCGACAGGGGGTGCTTAAACGAGAGACCCAGTACTTC. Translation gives CASRQGVLKRETQYF.

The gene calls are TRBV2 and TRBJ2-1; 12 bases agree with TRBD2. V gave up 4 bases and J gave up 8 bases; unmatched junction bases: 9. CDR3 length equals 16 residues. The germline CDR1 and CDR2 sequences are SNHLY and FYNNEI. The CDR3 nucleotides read TGTGCCAGCAGTGGATGGACTAGCGGGGAGGTCCATGAGCAGTTCTTC. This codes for CASSGWTSGEVHEQFF.

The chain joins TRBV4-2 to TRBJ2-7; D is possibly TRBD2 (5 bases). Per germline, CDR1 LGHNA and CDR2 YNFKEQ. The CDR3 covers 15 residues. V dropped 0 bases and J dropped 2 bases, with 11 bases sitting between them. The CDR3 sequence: CASSQEEATAYEQYF. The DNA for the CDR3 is TGTGCCAGCAGCCAAGAGGAGGCTACAGCCTACGAGCAGTACTTC.

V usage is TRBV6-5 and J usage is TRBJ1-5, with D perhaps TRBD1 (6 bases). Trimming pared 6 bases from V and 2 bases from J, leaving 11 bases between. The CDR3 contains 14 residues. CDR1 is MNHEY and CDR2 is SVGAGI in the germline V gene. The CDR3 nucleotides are TGTGCCAGCAGGGGAGGGGGGGGCAATCAGCCCCAGCATTTT. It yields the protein CASRGGGGNQPQHF.

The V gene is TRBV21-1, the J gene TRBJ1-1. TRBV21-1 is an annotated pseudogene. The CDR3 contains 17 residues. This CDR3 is CASTKRGRGGGGAGAFF. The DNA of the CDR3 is TGTGCCAGCACCAAAAGAGGGCGGGGTGGAGGAGGGGCGGGAGCTTTCTTT.

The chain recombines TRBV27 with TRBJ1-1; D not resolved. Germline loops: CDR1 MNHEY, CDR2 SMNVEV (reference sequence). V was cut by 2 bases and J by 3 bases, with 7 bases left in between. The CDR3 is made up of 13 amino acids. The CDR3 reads CASSLNPDTEAFF. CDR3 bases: TGTGCCAGCAGTTTAAATCCGGACACTGAAGCTTTCTTT.

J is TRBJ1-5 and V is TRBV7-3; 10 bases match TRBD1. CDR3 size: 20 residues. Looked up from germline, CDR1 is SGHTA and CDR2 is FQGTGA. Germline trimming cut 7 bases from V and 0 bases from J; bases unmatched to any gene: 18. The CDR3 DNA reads TGTGCCAGCATTTTCTCCCCGAGGGACAGGGGAACCTATAGCAATCAGCCCCAGCATTTT. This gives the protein CASIFSPRDRGTYSNQPQHF.

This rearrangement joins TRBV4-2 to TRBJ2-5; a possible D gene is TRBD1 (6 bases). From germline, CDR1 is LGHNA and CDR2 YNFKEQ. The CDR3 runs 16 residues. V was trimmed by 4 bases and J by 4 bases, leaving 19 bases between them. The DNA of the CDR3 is TGTGCCAGCAGCCCCCGGACAGAAGAGGGGTTAGAGACCCAGTACTTC. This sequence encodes CASSPRTEEGLETQYF.

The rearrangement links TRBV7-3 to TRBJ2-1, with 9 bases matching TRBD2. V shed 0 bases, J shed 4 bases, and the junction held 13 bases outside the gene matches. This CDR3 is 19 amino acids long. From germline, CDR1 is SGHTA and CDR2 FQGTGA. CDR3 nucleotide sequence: TGTGCCAGCAGCTTAACGGAGGGTGTGAAGCGGGAGGCATACAATGAGCAGTTCTTC. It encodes CASSLTEGVKREAYNEQFF. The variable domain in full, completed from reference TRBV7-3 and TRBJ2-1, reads GAGVSQTPSNKVTEKGKYVELRCDPISGHTALYWYRQSLGQGPEFLIYFQGTGAADDSGLPNDRFFAVRPEGSVSTLKIQRTERGDSAVYLCASSLTEGVKREAYNEQFFGPGTRLTVL.

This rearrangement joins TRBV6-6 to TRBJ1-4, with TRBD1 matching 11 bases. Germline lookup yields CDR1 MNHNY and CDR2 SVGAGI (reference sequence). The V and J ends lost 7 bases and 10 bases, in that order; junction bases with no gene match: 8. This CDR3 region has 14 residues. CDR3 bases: TGTGCCAGCAACCAAGGACAGGGGGCGGCAAAACTGTTTTTT. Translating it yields CASNQGQGAAKLFF.

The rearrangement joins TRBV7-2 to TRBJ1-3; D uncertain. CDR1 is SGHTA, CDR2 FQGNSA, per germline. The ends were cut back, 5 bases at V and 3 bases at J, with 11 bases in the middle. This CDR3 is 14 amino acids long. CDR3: CASSRSADGNTIYF. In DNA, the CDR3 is TGTGCCAGCAGCCGGTCGGCGGATGGAAACACCATATATTTT. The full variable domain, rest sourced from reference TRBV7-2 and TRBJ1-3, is GAGVSQSPSNKVTEKGKDVELRCDPISGHTALYWYRQSLGQGLEFLIYFQGNSAPDKSGLPSDRFSAERTGGSVSTLTIQRTQQEDSAVYLCASSRSADGNTIYFGEGSWLTVV.

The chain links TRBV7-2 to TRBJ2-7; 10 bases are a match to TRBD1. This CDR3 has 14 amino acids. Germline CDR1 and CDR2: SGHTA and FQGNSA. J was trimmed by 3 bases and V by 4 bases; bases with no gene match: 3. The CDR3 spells CASSSRTGGYEQYF. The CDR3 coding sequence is TGTGCCAGCAGCTCTCGGACAGGGGGCTACGAGCAGTACTTC.

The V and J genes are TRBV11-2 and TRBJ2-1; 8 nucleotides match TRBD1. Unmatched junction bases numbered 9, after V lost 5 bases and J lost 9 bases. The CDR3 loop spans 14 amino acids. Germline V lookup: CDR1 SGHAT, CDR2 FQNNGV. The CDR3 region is CASSVSQGTGEQFF. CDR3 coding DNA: TGTGCCAGCAGCGTTAGTCAGGGGACAGGTGAGCAGTTCTTC.

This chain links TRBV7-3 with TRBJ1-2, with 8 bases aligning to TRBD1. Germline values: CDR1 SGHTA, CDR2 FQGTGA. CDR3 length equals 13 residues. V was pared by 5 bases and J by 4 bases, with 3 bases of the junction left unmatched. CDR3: CASSPGTGYGYTF. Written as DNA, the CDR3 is TGTGCCAGCAGCCCCGGGACAGGCTATGGCTACACCTTC.

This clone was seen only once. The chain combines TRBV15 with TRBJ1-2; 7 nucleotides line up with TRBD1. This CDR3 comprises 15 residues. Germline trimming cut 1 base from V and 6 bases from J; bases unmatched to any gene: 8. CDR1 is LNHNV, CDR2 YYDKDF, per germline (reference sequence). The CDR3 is CATSRADDREDGYTF. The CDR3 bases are TGTGCCACCAGCAGAGCTGACGACAGGGAGGATGGCTACACCTTC.

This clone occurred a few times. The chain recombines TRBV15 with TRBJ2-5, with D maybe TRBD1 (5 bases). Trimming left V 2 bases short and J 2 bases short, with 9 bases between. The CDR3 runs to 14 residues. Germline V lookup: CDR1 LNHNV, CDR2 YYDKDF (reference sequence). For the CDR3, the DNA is TGTGCCACCAGCAGATCCCAGGGTCAAGAGACCCAGTACTTC. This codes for CATSRSQGQETQYF.

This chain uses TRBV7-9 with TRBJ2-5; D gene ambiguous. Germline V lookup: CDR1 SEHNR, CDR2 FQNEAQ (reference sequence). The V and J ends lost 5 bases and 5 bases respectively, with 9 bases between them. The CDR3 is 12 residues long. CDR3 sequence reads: CASSPHRETQYF. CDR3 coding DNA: TGTGCCAGCAGCCCGCATCGGGAGACCCAGTACTTC.